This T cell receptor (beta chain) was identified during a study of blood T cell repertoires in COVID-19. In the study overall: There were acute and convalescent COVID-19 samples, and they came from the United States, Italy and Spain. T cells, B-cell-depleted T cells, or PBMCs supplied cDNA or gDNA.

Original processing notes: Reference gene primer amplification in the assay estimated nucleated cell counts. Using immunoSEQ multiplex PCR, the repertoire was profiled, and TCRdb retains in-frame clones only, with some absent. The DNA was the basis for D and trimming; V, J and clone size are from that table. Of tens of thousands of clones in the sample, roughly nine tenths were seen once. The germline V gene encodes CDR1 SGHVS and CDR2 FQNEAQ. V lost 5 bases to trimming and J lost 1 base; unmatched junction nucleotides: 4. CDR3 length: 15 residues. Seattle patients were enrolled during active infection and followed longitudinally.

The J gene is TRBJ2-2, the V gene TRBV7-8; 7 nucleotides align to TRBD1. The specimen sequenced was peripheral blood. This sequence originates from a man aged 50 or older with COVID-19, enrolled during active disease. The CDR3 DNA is TGTGCCAGCAGCGTACAGGGGTGGAACACCGGGGAGCTGTTTTTT. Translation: CASSVQGWNTGELFF.